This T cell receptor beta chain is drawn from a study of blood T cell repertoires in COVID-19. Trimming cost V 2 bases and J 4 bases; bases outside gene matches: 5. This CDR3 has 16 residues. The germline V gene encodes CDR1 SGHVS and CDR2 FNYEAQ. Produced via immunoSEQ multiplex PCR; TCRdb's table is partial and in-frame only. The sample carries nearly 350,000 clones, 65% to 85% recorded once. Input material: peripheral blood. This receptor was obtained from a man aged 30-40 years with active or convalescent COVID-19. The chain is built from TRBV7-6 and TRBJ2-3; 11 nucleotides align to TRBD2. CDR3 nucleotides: TGTGCCAGCAGCTTATATGTAGCGGGAGGGGCAGATACGCAGTATTTT. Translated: CASSLYVAGGADTQYF. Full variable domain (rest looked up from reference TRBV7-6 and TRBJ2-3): GAGVSQSPRYKVTKRGQDVALRCDPISGHVSLYWYRQALGQGPEFLTYFNYEAQQDKSGLPNDRFSAERPEGSISTLTIQRTEQRDSAMYRCASSLYVAGGADTQYFGPGTRLTVL.